This T cell receptor beta chain appears in the sequencing data of a study of blood T cell repertoires in COVID-19. Study as a whole: The United States, Italy and Spain were the sources of the acute and convalescent COVID-19 samples. From T cells, B-cell-depleted T cells, or PBMCs came the material, which was cDNA or gDNA.

Source study methods: How many nucleated cells were present was estimated from reference gene primer amplification. Some clones are missing from TCRdb's copy, which holds only in-frame ones; the method was immunoSEQ multiplex PCR. The V and J calls and clone size come from that table; D and trimming were worked out from the DNA. The table includes 80,000 to 100,000 clones, roughly nine tenths detected once. Germline-derived CDR1 and CDR2 are DFQATT and SNEGSKA (reference sequence). The CDR3 is 15 residues long. The J segment lost 6 bases and the V segment lost 7 bases, leaving 14 bases of the junction unmatched. This clone has just one count.

Sequencing was performed on peripheral blood. The TCR sequence derives from a human donor with active COVID-19. The donor label of this sample is uncertain. The J gene is TRBJ2-3, the V gene TRBV20-1, with 9 bases matching TRBD2. This CDR3 is CSVSSGGHHTDTQYF. For the CDR3, the DNA is TGCAGTGTTAGTAGCGGGGGACACCACACCGATACGCAGTATTTT.